This TCR beta chain was retrieved from a study of early T cells in non-severe SARS-CoV-2 infection. For the study at large: Sequencing of bulk RNA from unsorted whole blood was done, without chain pairing.

Germline assignment: CDR1 DFQATT and CDR2 SNEGSKA (reference sequence). This CDR3 region has 12 residues. V was pared by 1 base and J by 3 bases, with 6 bases between. The sample holds many counts of this clonotype. Antigen unknown. General study points: Matches to VDJdb favored anti-spike CD8 responses and missed private and CD4 specificities.

Unique molecular identifiers (one per individual cDNA molecule) were attached. MiXCR, applied by TCRdb to the 5' RACE reads, yields one record per CDR3 protein. This sample has 35,000 to 40,000 distinct CDR3 sequences; under 5% occur once, and the top ten carry around 15%. Sequencing used whole blood. The receptor was derived from an adult who was a healthcare worker with PCR-confirmed SARS-CoV-2 infection or an uninfected control (not recorded which). The V gene is TRBV20-1, the J gene TRBJ1-1; D may be TRBD1 (5 bases). CDR3 in DNA: TGCAGTGCTAGAGGACAGTACACTGAAGCTTTCTTT. Translation gives CSARGQYTEAFF.